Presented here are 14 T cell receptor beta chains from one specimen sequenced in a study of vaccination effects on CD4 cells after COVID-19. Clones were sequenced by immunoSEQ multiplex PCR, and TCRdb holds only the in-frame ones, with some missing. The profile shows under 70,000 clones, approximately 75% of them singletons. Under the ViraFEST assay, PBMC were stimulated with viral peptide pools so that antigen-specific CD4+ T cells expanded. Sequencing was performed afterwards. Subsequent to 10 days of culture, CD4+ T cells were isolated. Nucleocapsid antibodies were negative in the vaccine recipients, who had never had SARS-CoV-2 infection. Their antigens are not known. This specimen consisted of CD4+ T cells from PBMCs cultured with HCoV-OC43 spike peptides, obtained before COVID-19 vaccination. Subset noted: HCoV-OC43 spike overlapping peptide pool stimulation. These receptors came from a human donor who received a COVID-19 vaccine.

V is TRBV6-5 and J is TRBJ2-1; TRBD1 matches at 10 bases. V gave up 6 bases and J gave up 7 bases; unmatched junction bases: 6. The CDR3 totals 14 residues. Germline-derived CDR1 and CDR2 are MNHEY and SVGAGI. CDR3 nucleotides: TGTGCCAGCAGAGGGGGACAGGGGTTAAATGAGCAGTTCTTC. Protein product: CASRGGQGLNEQFF.

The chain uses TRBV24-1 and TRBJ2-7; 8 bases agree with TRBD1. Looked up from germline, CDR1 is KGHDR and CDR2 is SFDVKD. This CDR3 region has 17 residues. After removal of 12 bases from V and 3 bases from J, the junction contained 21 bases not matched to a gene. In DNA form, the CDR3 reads TGTGCCCTTGCCCGGGACAGGATGTTCCACCCCGGCTACGAGCAGTACGTC. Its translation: CALARDRMFHPGYEQYV.

CDR3 in amino acids: CASSATGEGRTQYF. CDR3 sequence (DNA): TGTGCCAGCAGTGCAACGGGGGAGGGTAGGACCCAGTACTTC. The rearrangement joins TRBV2 to TRBJ2-5; the match to TRBD2 covers 7 bases. The ends lost 4 bases at V and 7 bases at J; junction bases unmatched: 9. CDR1 and CDR2 (germline): SNHLY, FYNNEI. The CDR3 contains 14 residues.

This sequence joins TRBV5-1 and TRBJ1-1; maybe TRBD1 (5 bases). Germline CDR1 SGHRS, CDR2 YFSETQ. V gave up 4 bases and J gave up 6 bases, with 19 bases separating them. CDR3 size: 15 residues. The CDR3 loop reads CASSDATPGSSEAFF. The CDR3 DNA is TGCGCCAGCAGCGACGCCACTCCAGGGTCCTCTGAAGCTTTCTTT.

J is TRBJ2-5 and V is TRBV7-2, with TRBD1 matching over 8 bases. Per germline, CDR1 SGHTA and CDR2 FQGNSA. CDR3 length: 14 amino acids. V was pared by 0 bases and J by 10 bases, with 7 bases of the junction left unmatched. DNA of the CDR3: TGTGCCAGCAGCTTAGCGCGACAGGGGCGGTACCAGTACTTC. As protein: CASSLARQGRYQYF. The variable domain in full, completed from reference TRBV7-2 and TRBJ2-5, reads GAGVSQSPSNKVTEKGKDVELRCDPISGHTALYWYRQSLGQGLEFLIYFQGNSAPDKSGLPSDRFSAERTGGSVSTLTIQRTQQEDSAVYLCASSLARQGRYQYFGPGTRLLVL.

CDR3 bases: TGTGCCAGCAGCCAATCCTTGGCAGGGAAATATGGCTACACCTTC. Its protein product is CASSQSLAGKYGYTF. The chain recombines TRBV3-1 (or the pseudogene TRBV3-2) with TRBJ1-2, with a possible D match to TRBD1 (5 bases). The CDR3 consists of 15 residues. The germline V and J ends were trimmed by 2 bases and 5 bases, with 15 bases remaining between them. Germline V gene lookup returns CDR1 LGHDT and CDR2 YNNKEL (reference sequence).

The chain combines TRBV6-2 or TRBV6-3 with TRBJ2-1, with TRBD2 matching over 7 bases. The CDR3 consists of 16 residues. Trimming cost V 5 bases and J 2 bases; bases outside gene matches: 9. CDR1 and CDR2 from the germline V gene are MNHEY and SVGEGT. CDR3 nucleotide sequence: TGTGCCAGCAGTGACCAGGAGGCGGGGGCCTACAATGAGCAGTTCTTC. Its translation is CASSDQEAGAYNEQFF.

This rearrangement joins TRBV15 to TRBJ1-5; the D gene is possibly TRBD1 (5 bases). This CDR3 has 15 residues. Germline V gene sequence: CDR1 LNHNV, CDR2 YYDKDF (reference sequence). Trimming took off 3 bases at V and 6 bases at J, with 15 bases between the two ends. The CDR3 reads CATSRVSQGVQPQHF. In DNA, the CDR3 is TGTGCCACCAGCAGGGTGTCTCAAGGGGTTCAGCCCCAGCATTTT.

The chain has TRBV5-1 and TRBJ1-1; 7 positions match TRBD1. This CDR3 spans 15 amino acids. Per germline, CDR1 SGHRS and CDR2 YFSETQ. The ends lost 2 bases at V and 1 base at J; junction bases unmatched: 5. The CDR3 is CASSLLGQPNTEAFF. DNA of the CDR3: TGCGCCAGCAGCTTATTGGGACAGCCGAACACTGAAGCTTTCTTT.

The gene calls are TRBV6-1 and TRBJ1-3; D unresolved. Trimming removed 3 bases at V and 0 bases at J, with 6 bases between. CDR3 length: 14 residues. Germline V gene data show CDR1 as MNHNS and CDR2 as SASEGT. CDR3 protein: CASSDGFSGNTIYF. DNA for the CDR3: TGTGCCAGCAGTGATGGGTTCTCTGGAAACACCATATATTTT.

CDR3 sequence: CASSVGQLNEQFF. The DNA of the CDR3 is TGTGCCAGCAGCGTAGGGCAGCTTAATGAGCAGTTCTTC. The chain joins TRBV9 to TRBJ2-1; no clear D. Per the germline V gene, CDR1 is SGDLS and CDR2 is YYNGEE. V was shortened by 0 bases and J by 7 bases, with 8 bases between the two germline ends. The CDR3 is 13 residues long.

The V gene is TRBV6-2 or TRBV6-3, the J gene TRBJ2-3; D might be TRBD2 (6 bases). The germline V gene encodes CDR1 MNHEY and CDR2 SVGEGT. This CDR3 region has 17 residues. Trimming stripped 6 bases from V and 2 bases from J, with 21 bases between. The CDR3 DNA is TGTGCCAGCAGCCGCATTCAACTAGCACTGAACACAGATACGCAGTATTTT. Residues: CASSRIQLALNTDTQYF.

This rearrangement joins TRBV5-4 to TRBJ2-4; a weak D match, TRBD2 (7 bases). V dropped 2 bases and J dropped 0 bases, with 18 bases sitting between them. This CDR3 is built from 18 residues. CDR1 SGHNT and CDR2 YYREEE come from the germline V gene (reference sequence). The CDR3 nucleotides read TGTGCCAGCAGCTTACCCCCAAGGGGGGGCTTAGCCAAAAACATTCAGTACTTC. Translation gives CASSLPPRGGLAKNIQYF.

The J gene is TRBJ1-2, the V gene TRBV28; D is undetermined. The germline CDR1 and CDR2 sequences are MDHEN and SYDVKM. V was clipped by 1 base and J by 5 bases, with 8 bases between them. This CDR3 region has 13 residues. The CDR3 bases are TGTGCCAGCAGTTTATTGGGGAGTTATGGCTACACCTTC. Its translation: CASSLLGSYGYTF.